This passage covers 29 T cell receptor beta chains from one sample sequenced in a study of T cells in Graves' hyperthyroidism and ophthalmopathy. RNA transcripts yielded amplified TCR beta CDR3 regions. HTBI primers were employed in a first-round RT-PCR of the TCR CDR3. Each CDR3 protein gets one entry after TCRdb re-called the multiplex PCR reads with MiXCR. The table shows about 360,000 distinct CDR3 sequences, with over 10% occurring only once. The sample comprised blood. These receptors all come from a woman under 30 with Graves' hyperthyroidism.

V and J are TRBV12-3 or TRBV12-4 and TRBJ1-1, with no clear D. The CDR3 is 13 amino acids. Trimming pared 7 bases from V and 3 bases from J, leaving 12 bases between. The CDR3 DNA is TGTGCCAGCATCAATGCCCCTGACACTGAAGCTTTCTTT. It yields the protein CASINAPDTEAFF.

This clonotype has at least ten counts. This sequence joins TRBV2 and TRBJ2-7, with TRBD1 matching over 12 bases. Germline CDR1 SNHLY, CDR2 FYNNEI. Losses at the gene ends were 7 bases for V and 7 bases for J; bases not matched to a gene: 5. The CDR3 consists of 13 residues. The CDR3 coding sequence is TGTGCCAGCATCAGGGACAGGGGGCGGGAGCAGTACTTC. This gives the protein CASIRDRGREQYF.

The J gene is TRBJ2-5, the V gene TRBV19; D gene unclear. V dropped 3 bases and J dropped 0 bases, with 8 bases sitting between them. CDR1 LNHDA and CDR2 SQIVND come from the germline V gene (reference sequence). The CDR3 is 14 amino acids. CDR3 bases: TGTGCCAGTAGTATGGGTTCGTACCAAGAGACCCAGTACTTC. Residues: CASSMGSYQETQYF.

This clonotype was counted only a few times. V usage is TRBV27 and J usage is TRBJ2-3; 7 bases map to TRBD2. Germline lookup yields CDR1 MNHEY and CDR2 SMNVEV (reference sequence). The CDR3 extends over 15 amino acids. The junction had 11 bases not matched to a gene; V was cut back by 6 bases and J by 5 bases. CDR3 bases: TGTGCCAGCAGCTTGAGTGGGGGGGGGATAGATACGCAGTATTTT. Amino acid sequence: CASSLSGGGIDTQYF.

This clonotype was recorded many times. This chain links TRBV7-2 with TRBJ2-1; 7 positions agree with TRBD2. Unmatched junction bases numbered 24, after V lost 7 bases and J lost 6 bases. Germline V lookup: CDR1 SGHTA, CDR2 FQGNSA. The CDR3 runs to 19 residues. CDR3 region: CASNTPRFLGEGQGNEQFF. CDR3 DNA: TGTGCCAGCAACACCCCCCGCTTCCTAGGGGAGGGCCAAGGCAATGAGCAGTTCTTC.

The chain joins TRBV19 to TRBJ1-3; TRBD1 might be the D (5 bases). Germline-derived CDR1 and CDR2 are LNHDA and SQIVND (reference sequence). V was cut by 6 bases and J by 0 bases, with 12 bases left in between. There are 15 residues in the CDR3. In nucleotides, the CDR3 is TGTGCCAGTAGCTCCGCAGGGATCTCTGGAAACACCATATATTTT. The encoded protein is CASSSAGISGNTIYF.

The genes are TRBV4-2 and TRBJ1-2; D call uncertain. The CDR3 is 18 residues long. Germline CDR1 is LGHNA and CDR2 is YNFKEQ. Trimming cost V 4 bases and J 4 bases, with 25 bases left between them. The CDR3, as DNA: TGTGCCAGCAGCCTAAAAGAGTTCCTCATGAGTAGCAGCTATGGCTACACCTTC. This gives the protein CASSLKEFLMSSSYGYTF.

The chain has TRBV5-6 and TRBJ2-3, with 7 positions matching TRBD2. The CDR3 totals 13 residues. Trimming removed 4 bases from V and 5 bases from J; junction bases left unmatched: 4. Germline V gene sequence: CDR1 SGHDT, CDR2 YYEEEE. The CDR3 loop reads CASSMGGGDTQYF. CDR3 nucleotides: TGTGCCAGCAGCATGGGCGGGGGAGATACGCAGTATTTT.

The chain employs TRBV20-1 and TRBJ2-5; 14 nucleotides agree with TRBD2. The CDR3 has 15 residues. V dropped 6 bases and J dropped 5; count of bases not matched to a gene: 8. CDR1 and CDR2 from the germline V gene are DFQATT and SNEGSKA (reference sequence). The CDR3 DNA reads as TGCAGTGCAACGACTAGCGGGGGGGGTACCGAGACCCAGTACTTC. Protein sequence: CSATTSGGGTETQYF.

The J gene is TRBJ2-2, the V gene TRBV7-9, with 9 nucleotides matching TRBD1. V was clipped by 5 bases and J by 3 bases; unmatched bases: 10. The CDR3 is 17 amino acids. Germline V gene data show CDR1 as SEHNR and CDR2 as FQNEAQ (reference sequence). CDR3 DNA sequence: TGTGCCAGCAGCCGAATATCGGGACAGGGATACACCGGGGAGCTGTTTTTT. It specifies CASSRISGQGYTGELFF. Together with reference TRBV7-9 and TRBJ2-2, the CDR3 gives the full variable domain: DTGVSQNPRHKITKRGQNVTFRCDPISEHNRLYWYRQTLGQGPEFLTYFQNEAQLEKSRLLSDRFSAERPKGSFSTLEIQRTEQGDSAMYLCASSRISGQGYTGELFFGEGSRLTVL.

The sample holds many counts of this clonotype. This chain joins TRBV24-1 and TRBJ2-1; D perhaps matches TRBD2 (7 bases). The CDR3 is 12 residues long. V was clipped by 3 bases and J by 12 bases, with 11 bases between them. Germline values: CDR1 KGHDR, CDR2 SFDVKD. CDR3 nucleotide sequence: TGTGCCACCAGTGATGGGGGGGCCGGGCAGTTCTTC. Encoded protein: CATSDGGAGQFF.

V usage is TRBV20-1 and J usage is TRBJ2-2; 7 bases align to TRBD1. The CDR3 contains 15 residues. Germline assignment: CDR1 DFQATT and CDR2 SNEGSKA (reference sequence). The ends lost 3 bases at V and 4 bases at J; junction bases unmatched: 8. The DNA for the CDR3 is TGCAGTGCTAGGGTACAGGGGAATCCCACCGGGGAGCTGTTTTTT. Residues: CSARVQGNPTGELFF.

There are many counts of this clonotype. The gene calls are TRBV27 and TRBJ1-5; D remains ambiguous. V lost 3 bases to trimming and J lost 3 bases, with 6 bases between them. This CDR3 region has 13 residues. Germline V CDR1 and CDR2: MNHEY, SMNVEV (reference sequence). The CDR3 reads CASSFSYNQPQHF. In DNA form, the CDR3 reads TGTGCCAGCAGTTTCAGTTACAATCAGCCCCAGCATTTT.

This clonotype was recorded at least ten times. V is TRBV5-5 and J is TRBJ2-1; the D gene is possibly TRBD1 (6 bases). This CDR3 is built from 13 residues. V shed 4 bases and J shed 9 bases, with 14 bases lying between them. The germline gives CDR1 SGHKS, CDR2 YYEKEE (reference sequence). The CDR3, as DNA: TGTGCCAGCAGCGGCAGTGGGGGCGGTGAGCAGTTCTTC. Translation gives CASSGSGGGEQFF.

This clonotype has at least ten counts. V gene TRBV2 combines with J gene TRBJ1-2; D unclear. Trimming took off 7 bases at V and 4 bases at J, with 13 bases between the two ends. Germline CDR1 reads SNHLY; CDR2 reads FYNNEI. The CDR3 runs to 13 residues. CDR3 loop: CASTNSDVYGYTF. The CDR3 DNA sequence: TGTGCCAGCACCAATTCGGACGTCTATGGCTACACCTTC.

This clonotype has a count of ten or more. The CDR3 loop reads CASSLSGGGYEQYF. As DNA, the CDR3 is TGTGCCAGCAGTTTATCCGGAGGGGGATACGAGCAGTACTTC. This chain connects TRBV28 to TRBJ2-7; D may match TRBD1 or TRBD2 (6 bases each). The V and J ends lost 1 base and 4 bases respectively, with 11 bases between them. The CDR3 runs 14 residues. The germline V gene has CDR1 MDHEN and CDR2 SYDVKM.

This clonotype was counted between two and nine times. This chain uses TRBV7-9 with TRBJ2-5; TRBD1 agrees at 8 bases. The germline V gene encodes CDR1 SEHNR and CDR2 FQNEAQ (reference sequence). The CDR3 extends over 17 amino acids. J lost 5 bases, V lost 5 bases, and 16 bases had no gene match. For the CDR3, the DNA is TGTGCCAGCAGCACCACCGCCAGACAGGGGATAGGGGAGACCCAGTACTTC. This gives the protein CASSTTARQGIGETQYF.

With regard to this clonotype: This may be a read error, as it is one base from a much larger clone. The V and J genes are TRBV30 and TRBJ2-7; the match to TRBD2 covers 8 bases. This CDR3 has 16 amino acids. Germline lookup yields CDR1 GTSNPN and CDR2 SVGIG (reference sequence). The CDR3 region is CARSTSGALTTYEQYF. CDR3 in DNA: TGTGCCCGGAGCACTAGCGGTGCTCTTACAACCTACGAGCAGTACTTC.

This clonotype has at least ten counts. The chain links TRBV19 to TRBJ1-1; D unresolved. Germline loops: CDR1 LNHDA, CDR2 SQIVND (reference sequence). The CDR3 consists of 11 residues. V lost 7 bases and J lost 8, with 11 bases in between. The CDR3 reads CASNNDGEAFF. The CDR3, as DNA: TGTGCCAGTAATAACGACGGGGAAGCTTTCTTT.

This clonotype was counted many times. The chain couples TRBV15 to TRBJ2-5; 8 bases agree with TRBD2. J lost 2 bases, V lost 3 bases, and 8 bases had no gene match. CDR3 size: 16 residues. The germline gives CDR1 LNHNV, CDR2 YYDKDF (reference sequence). The CDR3 here is CATSSFEGGGQETQYF. As DNA, the CDR3 is TGTGCCACCAGCAGTTTCGAGGGCGGGGGGCAAGAGACCCAGTACTTC.

This chain joins TRBV6-6 and TRBJ2-1; D is uncertain. Trimming cost V 0 bases and J 4 bases, with 7 bases left between them. Looked up from germline, CDR1 is MNHNY and CDR2 is SVGAGI (reference sequence). The CDR3 sequence is 14 residues long. CDR3 sequence reads: CASSYSKPYNEQFF. CDR3 coding DNA: TGTGCCAGCAGTTACTCGAAACCTTACAATGAGCAGTTCTTC.

The count of this clonotype is one. The rearrangement links TRBV7-2 to TRBJ2-1, with TRBD1 matching over 8 bases. V shed 1 base, J shed 12 bases, and the junction held 11 bases outside the gene matches. This CDR3 region has 15 residues. Germline CDR1 reads SGHTA; CDR2 reads FQGNSA. This chain's CDR3 is CASSLGGQASEGQFF. In DNA, the CDR3 is TGTGCCAGCAGCTTAGGGGGACAGGCGTCGGAAGGGCAGTTCTTC.

There are a few counts of this clonotype. Since a much larger clone is just one base distant, this may be a read error. The chain uses TRBV5-1 and TRBJ1-1, with D tentatively TRBD1 (5 bases). The CDR3 length is 15 residues. Germline CDR1 is SGHRS and CDR2 is YFSETQ. The CDR3 sequence: CASGLLVLGDTEAFF. The CDR3 DNA is TGCGCCAGCGGCTTGCTCGTATTGGGGGACACTGAAGCTTTCTTT.

About this clonotype itself: A much larger clone lies one base from this, so it may be a read error. The gene calls are TRBV6-4 and TRBJ2-1; 8 bases match TRBD2. Germline loops: CDR1 MRHNA, CDR2 SNTAGT. V shed 5 bases and J 0 bases; nucleotides not matched to a gene: 3. This CDR3 is 15 amino acids long. The CDR3 protein is CASSTGTSSYNEQFF. CDR3 nucleotides: TGTGCCAGCAGTACCGGGACTAGCTCCTACAATGAGCAGTTCTTC.

Many counts were recorded for this clonotype. The V gene is TRBV3-1, the J gene TRBJ1-1; D gene uncertain. The length of the CDR3 is 12 residues. The V end was cut by 1 base, the J end by 14 bases, with 14 bases between. Germline values: CDR1 LGHDT, CDR2 YNNKEL (reference sequence). The CDR3 DNA reads as TGTGCCAGCAGCCAAGGATTGCACCGCGGGTTCTTT. Translation: CASSQGLHRGFF.

In its sample, this clonotype was seen many times. This chain connects TRBV7-8 to TRBJ2-3; D tentatively reads TRBD1 or TRBD2 (6 bases each). The CDR3 spans 15 residues. Trimming shortened V by 3 bases and J by 2 bases, and 12 bases separated the two germline ends. Per germline, CDR1 SGHVS and CDR2 FQNEAQ. CDR3 bases: TGTGCCAGCAGCTTGATATCGGGGGCCACAGATACGCAGTATTTT. Amino acid sequence: CASSLISGATDTQYF. The full variable domain, completed using reference TRBV7-8 and TRBJ2-3, is GAGVSQSPRYKVAKRGQDVALRCDPISGHVSLFWYQQALGQGPEFLTYFQNEAQLDKSGLPSDRFFAERPEGSVSTLKIQRTQQEDSAVYLCASSLISGATDTQYFGPGTRLTVL.

V and J are TRBV9 and TRBJ2-7; 7 positions match TRBD2. The J call is uncertain, as TRBJ2-1 better fits the DNA end. The CDR3 loop spans 15 amino acids. Germline V gene lookup returns CDR1 SGDLS and CDR2 YYNGEE. The CDR3 DNA is TGTGCCATCGCACCCCCCCGGGAGGCCCCCTACGAGCAGTTCTTC. Protein sequence: CAIAPPREAPYEQFF.

This clonotype was picked up many times. The chain recombines TRBV3-1 with TRBJ2-7; D perhaps matches TRBD1 (6 bases). The CDR3 consists of 12 residues. The germline V and J ends were trimmed by 6 bases and 4 bases, with 10 bases remaining between them. Germline lookup yields CDR1 LGHDT and CDR2 YNNKEL (reference sequence). CDR3 in amino acids: CASRTTGYEQYF. DNA of the CDR3: TGTGCCAGCAGAACTACAGGGTACGAGCAGTACTTC.

This clonotype was observed many times. The V and J genes are TRBV30 and TRBJ2-6; D is possibly TRBD2 (7 bases). CDR1 is GTSNPN, CDR2 SVGIG, per germline (reference sequence). This CDR3 has 16 amino acids. The V end lost 2 bases, the J end lost 1 base, and 12 bases lay between the germline ends. The CDR3 spells CAWSRGAGSGANVLTF. The CDR3 DNA reads TGTGCCTGGAGTCGGGGGGCCGGGTCTGGGGCCAACGTCCTGACTTTC.